This T cell receptor (beta chain) was recorded in a study of PD-1 and CTLA-4 blockade in melanoma. This clone showed up just once. The table came from immunoSEQ multiplex PCR; TCRdb's copy has only in-frame clones and leaves some out. Of fewer than 35,000 clones listed, 88% are singletons. Between the trimmed V and J ends, which lost 1 base and 0 bases, there was a span of 4 bases. The germline CDR1 and CDR2 sequences are SGHRS and YFSETQ. This CDR3 is built from 13 residues. Source: CD8+ T cells from peripheral blood, taken from a patient given anti-PD-1 treatment. The V call is TRBV5-1, the J call TRBJ1-1; no firm D call. The source of this sequence is a human donor with melanoma. CDR3 coding DNA: TGCGCCAGCAGCTTGACAGTGAACACTGAAGCTTTCTTT. Protein product: CASSLTVNTEAFF.